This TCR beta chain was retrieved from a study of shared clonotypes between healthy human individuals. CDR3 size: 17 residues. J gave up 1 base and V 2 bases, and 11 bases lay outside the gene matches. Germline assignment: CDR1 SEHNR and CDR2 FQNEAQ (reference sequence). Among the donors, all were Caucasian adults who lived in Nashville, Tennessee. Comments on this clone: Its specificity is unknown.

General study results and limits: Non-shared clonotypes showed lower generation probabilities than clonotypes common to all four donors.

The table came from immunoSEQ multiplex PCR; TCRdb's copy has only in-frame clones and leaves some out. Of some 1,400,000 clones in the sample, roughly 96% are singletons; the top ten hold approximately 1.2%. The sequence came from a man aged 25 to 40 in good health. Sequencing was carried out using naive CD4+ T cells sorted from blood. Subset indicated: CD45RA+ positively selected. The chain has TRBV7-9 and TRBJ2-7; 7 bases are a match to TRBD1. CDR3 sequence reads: CASSLLPTGLNSYEQYF. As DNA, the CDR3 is TGTGCCAGCAGCTTACTTCCGACAGGGTTGAATTCCTACGAGCAGTACTTC.